The clone carrying this T cell receptor (beta chain) rates as medium-sized. Its matching antigen is unknown. TRB rearrangements spanning V, D and J were amplified using mixed TRB-A/B primers. TCRdb itself ran the multiplex PCR reads through MiXCR, one entry per CDR3 protein. The table lists 10,000 to 15,000 distinct CDR3 sequences, 25% to 35% of them singletons. From germline, CDR1 is MNHEY and CDR2 SMNVEV (reference sequence). Deletions cut 5 bases from V and 0 bases from J, with 5 bases between. CDR3 length: 13 amino acids. This entry is derived from a study of T cell repertoires in aging, cancer and after chemotherapy. As for the study in general: Paired samples before and after chemotherapy came from chronic lymphocytic leukemia patients on fludarabine- or bendamustine-based regimens. Study conclusions and caveats: Rebound thymic output was suggested by rising median generation probability during chemotherapy in each cancer cohort. Age-matched healthy donors had significantly more diverse, less clonal blood TCR repertoires than untreated cancer patients.

Amplification of TCR beta used genomic DNA extracted from peripheral blood. The chain recombines TRBV27 with TRBJ2-1; D not certain. The material sequenced was blood. This sequence was found in a human donor with a blood cancer. The CDR3 protein is CASSLSSYNEQFF. In nucleotides, the CDR3 is TGTGCCAGCAGTCTCAGCTCCTACAATGAGCAGTTCTTC.